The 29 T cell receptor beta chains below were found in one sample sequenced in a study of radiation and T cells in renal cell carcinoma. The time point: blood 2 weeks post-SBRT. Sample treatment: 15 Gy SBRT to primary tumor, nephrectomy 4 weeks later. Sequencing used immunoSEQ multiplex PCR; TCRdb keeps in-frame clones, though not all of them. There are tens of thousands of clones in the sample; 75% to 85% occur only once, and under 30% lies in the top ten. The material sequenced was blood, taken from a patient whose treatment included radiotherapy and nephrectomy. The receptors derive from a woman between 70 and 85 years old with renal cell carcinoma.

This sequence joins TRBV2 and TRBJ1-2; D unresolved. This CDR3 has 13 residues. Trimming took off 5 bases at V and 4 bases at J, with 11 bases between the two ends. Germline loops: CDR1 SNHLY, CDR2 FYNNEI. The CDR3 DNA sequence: TGTGCCAGCAGTCCTGACCCGGGCTATGGCTACACCTTC. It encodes CASSPDPGYGYTF.

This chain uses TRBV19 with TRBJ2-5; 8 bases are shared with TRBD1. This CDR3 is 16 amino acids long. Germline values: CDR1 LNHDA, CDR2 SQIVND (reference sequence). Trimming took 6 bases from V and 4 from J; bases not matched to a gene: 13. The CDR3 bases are TGTGCCAGTAGCTCCCGGACAGGGATGGGGGCAGAGACCCAGTACTTC. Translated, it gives CASSSRTGMGAETQYF.

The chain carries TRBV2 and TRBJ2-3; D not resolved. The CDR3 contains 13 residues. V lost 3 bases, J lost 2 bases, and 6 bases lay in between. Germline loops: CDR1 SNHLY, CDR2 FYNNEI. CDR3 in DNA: TGTGCCAGCAGTGATGGCAACACAGATACGCAGTATTTT. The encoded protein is CASSDGNTDTQYF.

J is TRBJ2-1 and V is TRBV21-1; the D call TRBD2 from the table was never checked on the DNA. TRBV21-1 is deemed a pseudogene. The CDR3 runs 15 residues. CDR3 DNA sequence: TGTGCCAGCACGGGATGGGCTAGCGGTTACAATGAGCAGTTCTTC. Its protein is CASTGWASGYNEQFF.

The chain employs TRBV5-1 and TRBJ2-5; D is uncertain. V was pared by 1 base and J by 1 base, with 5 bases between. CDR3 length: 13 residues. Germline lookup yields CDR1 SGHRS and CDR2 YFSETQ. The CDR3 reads CASSLIFQETQYF. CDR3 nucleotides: TGCGCCAGCAGCTTGATCTTCCAAGAGACCCAGTACTTC.

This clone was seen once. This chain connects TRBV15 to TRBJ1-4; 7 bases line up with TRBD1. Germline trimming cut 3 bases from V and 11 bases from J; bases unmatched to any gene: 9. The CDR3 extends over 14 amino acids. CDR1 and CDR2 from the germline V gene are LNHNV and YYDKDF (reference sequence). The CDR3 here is CATSRQDRDGKLFF. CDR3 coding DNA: TGTGCCACCAGCAGGCAAGACAGGGACGGTAAACTGTTTTTT.

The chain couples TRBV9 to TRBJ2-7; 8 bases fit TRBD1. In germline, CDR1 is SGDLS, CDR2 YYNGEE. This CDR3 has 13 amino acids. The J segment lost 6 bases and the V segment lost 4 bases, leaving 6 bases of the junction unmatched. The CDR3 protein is CASSPDRALEQYF. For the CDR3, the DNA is TGTGCCAGCAGCCCGGACAGGGCTCTCGAGCAGTACTTC.

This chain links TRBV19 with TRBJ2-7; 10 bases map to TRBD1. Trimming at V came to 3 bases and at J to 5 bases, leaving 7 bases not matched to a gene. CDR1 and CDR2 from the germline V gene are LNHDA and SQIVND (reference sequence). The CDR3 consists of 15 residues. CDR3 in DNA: TGTGCCAGTAGTATCTCGGGACAGGGGAGGGACGAGCAGTACTTC. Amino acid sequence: CASSISGQGRDEQYF.

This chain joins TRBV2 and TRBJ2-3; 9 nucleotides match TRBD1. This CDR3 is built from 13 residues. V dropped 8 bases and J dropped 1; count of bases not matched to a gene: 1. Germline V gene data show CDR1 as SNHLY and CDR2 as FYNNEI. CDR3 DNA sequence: TGTGCCAGCGGGGACAGGGGCACAGATACGCAGTATTTT. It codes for CASGDRGTDTQYF.

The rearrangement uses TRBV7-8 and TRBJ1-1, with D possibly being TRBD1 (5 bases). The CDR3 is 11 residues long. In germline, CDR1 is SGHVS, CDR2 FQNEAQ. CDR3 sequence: CGTRVGAEAFF. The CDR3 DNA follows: TGTGGCACCAGGGTGGGTGCTGAAGCTTTCTTT.

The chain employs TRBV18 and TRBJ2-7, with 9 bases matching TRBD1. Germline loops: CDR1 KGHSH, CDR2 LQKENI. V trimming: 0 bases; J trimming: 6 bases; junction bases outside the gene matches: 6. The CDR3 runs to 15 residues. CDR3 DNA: TGTGCCAGCTCACCACCACAGGGGGCGGTGGCCGAGCAGTACTTC. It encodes CASSPPQGAVAEQYF.

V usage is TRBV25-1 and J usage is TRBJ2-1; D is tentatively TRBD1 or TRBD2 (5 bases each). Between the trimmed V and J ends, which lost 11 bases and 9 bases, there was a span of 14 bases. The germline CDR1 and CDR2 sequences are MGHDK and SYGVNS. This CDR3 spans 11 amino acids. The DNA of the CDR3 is TGTGCCTCGACGGGGACGGGTGAGCAGTTCTTC. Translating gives CASTGTGEQFF.

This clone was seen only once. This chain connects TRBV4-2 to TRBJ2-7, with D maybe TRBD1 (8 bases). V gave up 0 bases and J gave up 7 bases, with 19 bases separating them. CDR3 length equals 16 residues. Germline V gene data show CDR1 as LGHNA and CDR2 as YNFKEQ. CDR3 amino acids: CASSQDRTGRDGEQYF. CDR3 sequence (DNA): TGTGCCAGCAGCCAAGATCGGACAGGGAGGGACGGAGAGCAGTACTTC.

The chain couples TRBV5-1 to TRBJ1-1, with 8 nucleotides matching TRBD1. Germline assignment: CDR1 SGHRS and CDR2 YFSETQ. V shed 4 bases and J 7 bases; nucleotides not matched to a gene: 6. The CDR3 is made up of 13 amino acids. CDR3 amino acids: CASSKDRESEAFF. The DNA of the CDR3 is TGCGCCAGCAGCAAGGACAGGGAGAGTGAAGCTTTCTTT.

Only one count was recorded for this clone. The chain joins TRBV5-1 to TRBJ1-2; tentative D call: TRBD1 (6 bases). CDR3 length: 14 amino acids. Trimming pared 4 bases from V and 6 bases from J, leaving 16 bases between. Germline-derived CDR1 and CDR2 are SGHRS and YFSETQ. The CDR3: CASSPGGGENGYTF. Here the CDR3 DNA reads TGCGCCAGCAGCCCGGGAGGGGGGGAGAATGGCTACACCTTC.

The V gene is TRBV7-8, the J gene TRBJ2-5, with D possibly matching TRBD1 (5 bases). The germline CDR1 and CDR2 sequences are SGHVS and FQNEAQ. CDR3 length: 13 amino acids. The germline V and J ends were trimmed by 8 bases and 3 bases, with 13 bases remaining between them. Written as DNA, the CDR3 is TGTGCCAGCGGACACAGACCTGAAGAGACCCAGTACTTC. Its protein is CASGHRPEETQYF.

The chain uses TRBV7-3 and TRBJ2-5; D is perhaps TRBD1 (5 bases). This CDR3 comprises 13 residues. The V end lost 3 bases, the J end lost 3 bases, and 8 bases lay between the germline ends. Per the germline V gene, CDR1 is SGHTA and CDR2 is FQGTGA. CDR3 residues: CASSLFREETQYF. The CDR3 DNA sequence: TGTGCCAGCAGCTTGTTCAGGGAAGAGACCCAGTACTTC.

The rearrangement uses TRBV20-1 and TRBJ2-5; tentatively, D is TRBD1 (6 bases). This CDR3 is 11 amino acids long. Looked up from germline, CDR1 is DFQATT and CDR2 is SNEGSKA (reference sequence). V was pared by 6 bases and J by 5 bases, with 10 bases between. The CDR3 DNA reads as TGCAGTGCCCCTAGGGGGGAGACCCAGTACTTC. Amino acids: CSAPRGETQYF.

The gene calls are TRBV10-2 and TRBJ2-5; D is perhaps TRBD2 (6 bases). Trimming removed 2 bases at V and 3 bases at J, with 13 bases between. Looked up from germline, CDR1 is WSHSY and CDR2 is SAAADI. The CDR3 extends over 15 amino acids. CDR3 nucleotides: TGCGCCAGCAGTGAGCATCCCTGGAGGGAAGAGACCCAGTACTTC. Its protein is CASSEHPWREETQYF.

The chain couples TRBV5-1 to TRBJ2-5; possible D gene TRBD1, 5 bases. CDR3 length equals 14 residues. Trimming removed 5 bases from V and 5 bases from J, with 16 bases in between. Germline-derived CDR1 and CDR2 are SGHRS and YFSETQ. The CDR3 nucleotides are TGCGCCAGCAGAACGGACATTTCTGGGGAGACCCAGTACTTC. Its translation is CASRTDISGETQYF.

This chain's CDR3 is CASSQELFGAVSNQPQHF. The CDR3 DNA reads as TGTGCCAGCAGCCAAGAATTGTTCGGTGCAGTGAGCAATCAGCCCCAGCATTTT. The chain employs TRBV4-2 and TRBJ1-5; D unresolved. V lost 0 bases and J 1 base, leaving 16 bases between the germline ends. Germline V lookup: CDR1 LGHNA, CDR2 YNFKEQ. This CDR3 comprises 18 residues.

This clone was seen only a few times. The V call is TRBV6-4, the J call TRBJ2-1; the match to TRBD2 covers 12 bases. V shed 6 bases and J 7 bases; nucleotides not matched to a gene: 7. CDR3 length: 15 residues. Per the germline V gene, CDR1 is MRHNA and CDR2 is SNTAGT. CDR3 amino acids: CASSPLAGGSNEQFF. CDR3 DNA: TGTGCCAGCAGCCCACTAGCGGGAGGATCGAATGAGCAGTTCTTC.

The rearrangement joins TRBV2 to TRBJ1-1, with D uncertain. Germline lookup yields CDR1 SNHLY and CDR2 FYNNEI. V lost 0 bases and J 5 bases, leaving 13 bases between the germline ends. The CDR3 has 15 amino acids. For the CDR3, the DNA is TGTGCCAGCAGTGAAGCGCTTGTCGGCCCTACTGAAGCTTTCTTT. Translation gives CASSEALVGPTEAFF.

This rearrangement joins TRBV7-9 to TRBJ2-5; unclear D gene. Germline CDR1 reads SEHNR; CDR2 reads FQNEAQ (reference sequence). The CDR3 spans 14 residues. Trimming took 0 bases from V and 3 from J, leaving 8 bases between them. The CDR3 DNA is TGTGCCAGCAGCTTAGCGGTCAGAAAAGAGACCCAGTACTTC. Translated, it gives CASSLAVRKETQYF. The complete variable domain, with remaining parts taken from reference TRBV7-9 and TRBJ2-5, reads DTGVSQNPRHKITKRGQNVTFRCDPISEHNRLYWYRQTLGQGPEFLTYFQNEAQLEKSRLLSDRFSAERPKGSFSTLEIQRTEQGDSAMYLCASSLAVRKETQYFGPGTRLLVL.

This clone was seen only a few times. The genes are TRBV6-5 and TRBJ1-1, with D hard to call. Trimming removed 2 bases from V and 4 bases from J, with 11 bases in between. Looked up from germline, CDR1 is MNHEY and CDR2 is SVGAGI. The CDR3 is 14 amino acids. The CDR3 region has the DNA TGTGCCAGCAGTTACACCGGAGCAGGCACTGAAGCTTTCTTT. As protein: CASSYTGAGTEAFF.

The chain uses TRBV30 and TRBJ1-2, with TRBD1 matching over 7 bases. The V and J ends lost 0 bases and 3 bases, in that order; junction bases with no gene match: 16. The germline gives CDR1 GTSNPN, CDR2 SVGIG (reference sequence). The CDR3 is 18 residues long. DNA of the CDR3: TGTGCCTGGAGTGTCCTGACCGACAGGGTTAGGACCCACTATGGCTACACCTTC. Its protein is CAWSVLTDRVRTHYGYTF.

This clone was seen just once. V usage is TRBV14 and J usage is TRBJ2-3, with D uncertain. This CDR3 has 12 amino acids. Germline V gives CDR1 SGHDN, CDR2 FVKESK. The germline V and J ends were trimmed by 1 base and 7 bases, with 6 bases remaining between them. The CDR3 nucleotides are TGTGCCAGCAGCCAAGGAACAAATACGCAGTATTTT. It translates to CASSQGTNTQYF.

The CDR3 DNA follows: TGTGCCAGCAGCTTAGCGGGACTAGCGATCTACGAGCAGTACTTC. As protein: CASSLAGLAIYEQYF. This rearrangement joins TRBV11-2 to TRBJ2-7; 10 positions match TRBD2. Germline V gene sequence: CDR1 SGHAT, CDR2 FQNNGV. Unmatched junction bases numbered 3, after V lost 1 base and J lost 3 bases. The CDR3 contains 15 residues.

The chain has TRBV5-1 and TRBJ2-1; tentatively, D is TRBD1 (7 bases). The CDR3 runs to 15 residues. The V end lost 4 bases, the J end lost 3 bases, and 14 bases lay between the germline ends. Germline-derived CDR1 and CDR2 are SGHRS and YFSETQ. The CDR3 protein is CASSQQGTLYNEQFF. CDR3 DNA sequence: TGCGCCAGCAGCCAACAGGGGACTCTCTACAATGAGCAGTTCTTC. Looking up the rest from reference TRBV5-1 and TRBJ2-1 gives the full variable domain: KAGVTQTPRYLIKTRGQQVTLSCSPISGHRSVSWYQQTPGQGLQFLFEYFSETQRNKGNFPGRFSGRQFSNSRSEMNVSTLELGDSALYLCASSQQGTLYNEQFFGPGTRLTVL.